The rows below give T cell receptor beta chains drawn from one sample of a study of shared clonotypes between healthy human individuals. Profiled with immunoSEQ multiplex PCR; TCRdb holds only in-frame clones, not every one. The data hold around 1 million clones, with approximately 80% observed a single time. The sequenced sample was memory CD4+ T cells sorted from blood. The receptors derive from a man between 18 and 29 years old in good health. Each CDR3 is given with its conserved first and last residue. Rows may omit the clone size; those that give it use once, few, many or a size class.

clone_size	v_call	j_call	cdr3_aa
NA	TRBV5-6	TRBJ1-5	CASSGCAQHF
NA	TRBV5-1	TRBJ2-5	CASSFYGGTGETQYF
NA	TRBV6-5	TRBJ1-5	CASKVGVNYQPQHF
NA	TRBV7-2	TRBJ2-7	CASSIGLAGVKQYF
NA	TRBV2	TRBJ2-7	CASSTDTYEQYF
NA	TRBV4-3	TRBJ1-3	CASSQDLFSGNTIYF
NA	TRBV11-1	TRBJ1-1	CASSLVDRINTEAFF
NA	TRBV7-9	TRBJ2-7	CASRQESYEQYF
few	TRBV7-3	TRBJ1-2	CASSPRQGVGYTF
NA	TRBV30	TRBJ2-3	CASKTVRSLFTDTQYF
once	TRBV7-2	TRBJ1-5	CASSLGWDSNQPQHF
NA	TRBV30	TRBJ1-6	CAWKTPGNSPLHF
NA	TRBV10-1	TRBJ2-7	CASSPDRGREQYF
few	TRBV30	TRBJ2-2	CAWSGGRIAGELFF
once	TRBV5-1	TRBJ1-4	CASSLGTAPNEKLFF
NA	TRBV18	TRBJ1-5	CASSSQGQANQPQHF
few	TRBV6-6	TRBJ2-7	CASSWVRGSYEQYF
NA	TRBV20-1	TRBJ2-1	CSARDNEQFF
NA	TRBV29-1	TRBJ2-7	CSVAWGQGSYEQYF
NA	TRBV6-1	TRBJ2-7	CASSGGGSKGLYEQYF
few	TRBV2	TRBJ2-2	CATAPQGKSGELFF
NA	TRBV2	TRBJ2-1	CASRPLDNEQFF
NA	TRBV6-6	TRBJ2-2	CASSTLAGGTTGELFF
NA	TRBV4-1	TRBJ1-1	CASSPQGGRVNTEAFF
NA	TRBV27	TRBJ1-4	CASSLRPGGKLFF
NA	TRBV2	TRBJ2-2	CASRESTSWRVYTGELFF
NA	TRBV30	TRBJ2-7	CAWSRRGGEQYF
NA	TRBV20-1	TRBJ2-1	CSAHPGIEQFF
NA	TRBV9	TRBJ2-5	CASSVGGLAIQTQYF
NA	TRBV5-4	TRBJ2-5	CASSSGGAGETQYF
NA	TRBV2	TRBJ2-2	CASSFSGTGELFF
NA	TRBV30	TRBJ1-6	CAWSQGAARNSPLHF
NA	TRBV5-6	TRBJ2-1	CASSLERGARNEQFF
once	TRBV19	TRBJ2-3	CASSISAGIADTQYF
NA	TRBV2	TRBJ2-5	CASSDWTSGGMGETQYF
NA	TRBV29-1	TRBJ2-3	CSVYIQGRNGDTQYF
NA	TRBV7-9	TRBJ2-3	CASTLVSDTQYF
many	TRBV5-4	TRBJ2-4	CASSLVQGIQYF
NA	TRBV6-1	TRBJ2-7	CASSENQGATYEQYF
NA	TRBV7-2	TRBJ2-7	CASSLARTSGSSYEQYF
few	TRBV18	TRBJ2-7	CASSLGLKNEQYF
NA	TRBV19	TRBJ1-5	CASIGAPYSNQPQHF
NA	TRBV7-2	TRBJ1-5	CASSPGQGQPQHF
NA	TRBV5-1	TRBJ1-1	CASSKQGGNTEAFF
NA	TRBV5-1	TRBJ2-1	CASSLVASGGYNEQFF
NA	TRBV7-2	TRBJ2-7	CASSLGMVISSYEQYF
NA	TRBV4-1	TRBJ1-6	CASSLGQGDSPLHF
NA	TRBV4-3	TRBJ2-5	CASSLQGTLEAPETQYF
once	TRBV2	TRBJ1-1	CASSERVNTEAFF